Below are 6 T cell receptor beta chains sequenced from a single sample in a study of T cells in Graves' hyperthyroidism and ophthalmopathy. RNA transcripts provided the source from which TCR beta CDR3 regions were amplified. Primed by the HTBI set, a first-round RT-PCR was run on the TCR CDR3. TCRdb reprocessed the multiplex PCR reads via MiXCR and lists one record per CDR3 protein. Among roughly 740,000 distinct CDR3 sequences listed, around 17% were seen once. Sequenced input: blood. Receptors originate from a young man with Graves' hyperthyroidism.

The chain recombines TRBV29-1 with TRBJ2-7; TRBD2 might be the D (6 bases). The CDR3 runs 13 residues. V dropped 7 bases and J dropped 0 bases, with 13 bases sitting between them. Germline lookup yields CDR1 SQVTM and CDR2 ANQGSEA. The CDR3 loop reads CSARGGPSYEQYF. The DNA for the CDR3 is TGCAGCGCCCGCGGAGGGCCCTCCTACGAGCAGTACTTC.

In this sample, this clonotype turned up a few times. No conserved phenylalanine or tryptophan ends this CDR3, so it is likely a read error. The chain uses TRBV20-1 and TRBJ2-1; 7 bases fit TRBD2. CDR3 length: 14 amino acids. Germline-derived CDR1 and CDR2 are DFQATT and SNEGSKA (reference sequence). The V segment lost 1 base and the J segment 5 bases; nucleotides outside the gene matches: 5. CDR3 residues: CSARARGGNNEQFL. CDR3 DNA sequence: TGCAGTGCTAGAGCTCGGGGAGGGAACAATGAGCAGTTCCTC.

There are many counts of this clonotype. J is TRBJ2-7 and V is TRBV7-9; 11 nucleotides agree with TRBD2. V shed 0 bases, J shed 2 bases, and the junction held 6 bases outside the gene matches. In germline, CDR1 is SEHNR, CDR2 FQNEAQ (reference sequence). The CDR3 has 17 residues. DNA for the CDR3: TGTGCCAGCAGCTTAGCGCCCCTAGCGGGAGGAACCTACGAGCAGTACTTC. It translates to CASSLAPLAGGTYEQYF.

This clonotype was found many times. The chain is built from TRBV12-3 or TRBV12-4 and TRBJ1-2, with TRBD1 as a possible D gene (6 bases). The CDR3 consists of 13 residues. Trimming stripped 6 bases from V and 7 bases from J, with 15 bases between. This CDR3 reads CASRGAGAGGYTF. In nucleotides, the CDR3 is TGTGCCAGCAGGGGCGCGGGGGCAGGTGGCTACACCTTC.

The table lists this clonotype with many counts. The chain recombines TRBV27 with TRBJ1-1; 8 bases align to TRBD1. The CDR3 is 16 residues long. Germline V CDR1 and CDR2: MNHEY, SMNVEV (reference sequence). V gave up 6 bases and J gave up 3 bases; unmatched junction bases: 12. CDR3 nucleotides: TGTGCCAGCAGCACACTATCGACAGGGGTGGACACTGAAGCTTTCTTT. This translates into CASSTLSTGVDTEAFF.

At least ten counts were recorded for this clonotype. This sequence joins TRBV6-5 and TRBJ2-7; unclear D gene. The CDR3 extends over 11 amino acids. Germline CDR1 reads MNHEY; CDR2 reads SVGAGI. Trimming took off 4 bases at V and 3 bases at J, with 4 bases between the two ends. CDR3 protein: CASSFNYEQYF. The CDR3 DNA follows: TGTGCCAGCAGTTTCAACTACGAGCAGTACTTC.